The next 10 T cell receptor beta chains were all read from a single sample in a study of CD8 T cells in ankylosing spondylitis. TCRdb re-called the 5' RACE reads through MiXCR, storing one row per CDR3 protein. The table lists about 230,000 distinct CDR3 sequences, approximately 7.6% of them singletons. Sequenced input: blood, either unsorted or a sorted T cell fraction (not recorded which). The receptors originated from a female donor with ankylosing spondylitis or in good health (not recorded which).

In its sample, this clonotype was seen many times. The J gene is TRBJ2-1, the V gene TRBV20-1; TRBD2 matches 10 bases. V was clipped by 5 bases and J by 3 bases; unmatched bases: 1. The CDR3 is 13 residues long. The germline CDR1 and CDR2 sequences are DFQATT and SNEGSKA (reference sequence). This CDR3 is CSAPSGGYNEQFF. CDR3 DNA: TGCAGTGCTCCTAGCGGGGGCTACAATGAGCAGTTCTTC.

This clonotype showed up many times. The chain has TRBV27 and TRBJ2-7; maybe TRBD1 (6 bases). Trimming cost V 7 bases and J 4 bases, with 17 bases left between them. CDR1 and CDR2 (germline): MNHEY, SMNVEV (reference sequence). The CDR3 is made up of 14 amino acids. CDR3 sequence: CASKPYDRLYEQYF. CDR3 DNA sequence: TGTGCCAGCAAGCCTTACGACAGGCTTTACGAGCAGTACTTC.

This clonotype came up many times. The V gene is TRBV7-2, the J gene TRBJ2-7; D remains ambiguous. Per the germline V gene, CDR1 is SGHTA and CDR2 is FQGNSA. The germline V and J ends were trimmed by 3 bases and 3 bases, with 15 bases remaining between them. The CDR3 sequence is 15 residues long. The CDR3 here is CASSLSLGSRYEQYF. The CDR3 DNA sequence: TGTGCCAGCAGCTTGAGTCTGGGATCGCGCTACGAGCAGTACTTC.

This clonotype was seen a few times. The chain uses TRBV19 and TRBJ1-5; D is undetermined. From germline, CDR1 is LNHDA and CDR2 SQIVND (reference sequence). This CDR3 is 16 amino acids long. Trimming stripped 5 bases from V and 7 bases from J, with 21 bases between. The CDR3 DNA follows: TGTGCCAGTAGTCGAATCCCCCCCCGGGAAGGACAGCCCCAGCATTTT. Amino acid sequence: CASSRIPPREGQPQHF.

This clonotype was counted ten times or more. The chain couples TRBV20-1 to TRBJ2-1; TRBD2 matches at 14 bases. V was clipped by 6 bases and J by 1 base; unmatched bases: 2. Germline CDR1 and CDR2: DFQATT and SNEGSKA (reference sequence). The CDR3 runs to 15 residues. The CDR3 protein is CSARLAGGSYNEQFF. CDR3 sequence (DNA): TGCAGTGCCAGACTAGCGGGAGGGTCCTACAATGAGCAGTTCTTC.

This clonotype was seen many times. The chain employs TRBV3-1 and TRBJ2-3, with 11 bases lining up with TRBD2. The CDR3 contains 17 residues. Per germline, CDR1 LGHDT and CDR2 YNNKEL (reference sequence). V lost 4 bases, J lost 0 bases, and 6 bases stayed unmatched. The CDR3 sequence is CASSPLTSGASTDTQYF. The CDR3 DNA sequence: TGTGCCAGCAGCCCACTGACTAGCGGGGCTAGCACAGATACGCAGTATTTT.

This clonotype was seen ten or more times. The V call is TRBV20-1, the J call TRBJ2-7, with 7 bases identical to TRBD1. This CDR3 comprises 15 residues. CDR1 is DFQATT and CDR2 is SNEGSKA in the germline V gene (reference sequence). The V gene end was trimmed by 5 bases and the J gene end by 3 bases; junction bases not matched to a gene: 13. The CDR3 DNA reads TGCAGTGCTTCCATTCCGGGACAGCCGAACTACGAGCAGTACTTC. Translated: CSASIPGQPNYEQYF.

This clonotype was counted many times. CDR3 bases: TGTGCCAGCAGCTTCGACAGGGCGGACACCATATATTTT. This translates into CASSFDRADTIYF. This sequence joins TRBV7-2 and TRBJ1-3; 7 bases map to TRBD1. Germline V gives CDR1 SGHTA, CDR2 FQGNSA. CDR3 size: 13 residues. Trimming took 3 bases from V and 8 from J; bases not matched to a gene: 4.

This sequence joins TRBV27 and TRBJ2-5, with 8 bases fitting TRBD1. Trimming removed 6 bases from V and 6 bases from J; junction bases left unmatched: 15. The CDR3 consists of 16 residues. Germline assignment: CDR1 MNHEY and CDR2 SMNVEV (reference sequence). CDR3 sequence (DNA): TGTGCCAGCAGGCCCTCCGGGCAGGGGGCAGGGAAGACCCAGTACTTC. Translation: CASRPSGQGAGKTQYF.

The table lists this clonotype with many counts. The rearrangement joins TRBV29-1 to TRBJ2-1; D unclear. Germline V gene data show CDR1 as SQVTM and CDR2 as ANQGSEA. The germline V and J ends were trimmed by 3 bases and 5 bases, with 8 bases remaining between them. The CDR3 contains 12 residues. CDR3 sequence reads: CSVELSHNEQFF. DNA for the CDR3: TGCAGCGTTGAGCTCAGCCACAATGAGCAGTTCTTC.